These T cell receptor beta chains were read from a single sample in a study of CD8+CD57+ T cells in acquired aplastic anemia. MiXCR, applied by TCRdb to the reads, yields one record per CDR3 protein. The repertoire holds roughly 250,000 distinct CDR3 sequences, approximately 82% seen once, with around 40% in the top ten. The sequenced sample was sorted CD4+, CD8+, or CD8+CD57+ T cells (not recorded which) from PBMCs. These receptors were taken from a human donor with aplastic anemia. CDR3s include the opening cysteine and the closing phenylalanine or tryptophan. Each record gives: V gene, J gene, D gene, clone size, CDR3 DNA, CDR3 protein. The D gene is left open where the match is weak. Not every row has a clone size; where given, it reads once, few, many or a size class.

>TRBV19|TRBJ1-2|NA|NA
TGTGCCAGTAGCCCTCAGTTAGGAGGCTATGGCTACACCTTC
CASSPQLGGYGYTF
>TRBV16|TRBJ2-5|NA|NA
TGTGCCAGCAGCCAATTGGGATCCCCAGGGGAATTGAAAGAGACCCAGTACTTC
CASSQLGSPGELKETQYF
>TRBV12-3/TRBV12-4|TRBJ2-1|NA|NA
TGTGCCAGCAGTTTTATGAACAATGAGCAGTTCTTC
CASSFMNNEQFF
>TRBV13|TRBJ1-2|NA|NA
TGTGCCAGCAGCTTAGGGGGGACACAGTATGGCTACACCTTC
CASSLGGTQYGYTF
>TRBV7-9|TRBJ1-2|NA|once
TGTGCCAGCAGCTTGGAGAGGAACGGGCGGAGCGATGACTACACCTTC
CASSLERNGRSDDYTF
>TRBV2|TRBJ1-1|NA|NA
TGTGCCAGCGGTGACGGGGGGGCGGCGAAGACTGAAGCTTTCTTT
CASGDGGAAKTEAFF
>TRBV7-9|TRBJ2-3|NA|NA
TGTGCCAGCAGCCATGCCTGTAGCCACACTCTGGGAAAGTTT
CASSHACSHTLGKF
>TRBV7-2|TRBJ2-1|NA|once
TGTGCCAGCAGCTTTCACGAACGGGTGGGCTGCTACAAGGAGCAGTTCTTC
CASSFHERVGCYKEQFF
>TRBV7-9|TRBJ2-5|TRBD2|NA
TGTGCCAGCCCTCGTTCCGCTACTAGCGGAGAGGGACCAGAGACCCAGTACTTC
CASPRSATSGEGPETQYF
>TRBV7-2|TRBJ1-2|NA|NA
TGTGCCAGCAGCTTTCAGAGGGACGGGCTAGCCCTTTGCTACACCTTC
CASSFQRDGLALCYTF
>TRBV9|TRBJ2-1|NA|NA
TGTGCCAGCAGCGTAGCTTCAGGGGTCCACGGTGGCAATGAGCAGTTCTTC
CASSVASGVHGGNEQFF
>TRBV19|TRBJ2-3|TRBD2|few
TGTGCCAGTAGAGAGCGGGGGACAGATACGCAGTATTTT
CASRERGTDTQYF
>TRBV9|TRBJ2-3|NA|NA
TGTGCCAGCAGCGTAGGGGTCTCGCCAAATCAGCACCATTTT
CASSVGVSPNQHHF
>TRBV7-6|TRBJ1-1|NA|NA
TGTGCCAGCAGCCAAGCCAAAGTAAACACTGAAGCTTTCTTT
CASSQAKVNTEAFF
>TRBV20-1|TRBJ1-1|NA|once
TGCAGTGCTAGAGACCGACGAAACCCTTACACTGAAGCTTTCTTT
CSARDRRNPYTEAFF
>TRBV5-8|TRBJ2-3|NA|few
TGTGCCAGCAGCCATCCCTATAGTCCCGATACGCAGTATTTT
CASSHPYSPDTQYF
>TRBV7-3|TRBJ1-2|NA|NA
TGTGCCTACGAGGTAACGGCGGACCAAGACACTCAGTACACCTTC
CAYEVTADQDTQYTF
>TRBV7-2|TRBJ1-5|NA|NA
TGTGCCAGCAGCTTCGAAGGGGGTCCTAATCCGCCCCAGCATTTT
CASSFEGGPNPPQHF
>TRBV7-2|TRBJ1-6|NA|NA
TGTGCCAGCAGCTTAGGGCAGGCGACGAATTCACCCCTCCACTTT
CASSLGQATNSPLHF
>TRBV15|TRBJ2-1|NA|NA
TGTGCCACCAGCGATGGGGGGCTAGATGAGGAGTTCTTC
CATSDGGLDEEFF
>TRBV7-8|TRBJ2-3|NA|NA
TGTGCCAGCAGAAGGGGGGGGGGCACAGATACGCAGTATTTT
CASRRGGGTDTQYF
>TRBV10-2|TRBJ1-2|NA|NA
TGCGCCAGCAGTGAGTCAAACGGTAACTATGGCTACACCTTC
CASSESNGNYGYTF
>TRBV11-3|TRBJ2-3|TRBD2|once
TGTGCCAGCAGCTTAGCGGGAGGTCACACAGATACGCAGTATTTT
CASSLAGGHTDTQYF
>TRBV24-1|TRBJ1-1|NA|NA
TGTGCCAGCAGTGGGCTGGGGGGAGCCAACACTGAAGCTTTCTTT
CASSGLGGANTEAFF
>TRBV7-3|TRBJ2-5|NA|NA
TGTGCCAGCGACAGGAGGGTTATAGGAGAGACCCAGTACTTC
CASDRRVIGETQYF
>TRBV7-9|TRBJ2-5|NA|NA
TGTGCCAGCAACACACCGCGACGGGGGAGGACCCTAGAGTTC
CASNTPRRGRTLEF
>TRBV11-2|TRBJ2-1|TRBD2|NA
TGTGCCAGCAGCAGGGGTGGACGGGGGGGGAATGAGCAGTTCTTC
CASSRGGRGGNEQFF
>TRBV20-1|TRBJ1-5|NA|NA
TGCAGTACTTACCAGGGGTCAGAGTATACGGCCAATCAGCCCCAGCATTTT
CSTYQGSEYTANQPQHF
>TRBV20-1|TRBJ1-1|NA|NA
TGCAGTGCTAGAAGCGTAGGGGAAGCTTTCTTT
CSARSVGEAFF
>TRBV11-3|TRBJ2-3|NA|NA
TGTGCCGGCGGCTTAGATGGCACAGATACGCAGTATTTT
CAGGLDGTDTQYF